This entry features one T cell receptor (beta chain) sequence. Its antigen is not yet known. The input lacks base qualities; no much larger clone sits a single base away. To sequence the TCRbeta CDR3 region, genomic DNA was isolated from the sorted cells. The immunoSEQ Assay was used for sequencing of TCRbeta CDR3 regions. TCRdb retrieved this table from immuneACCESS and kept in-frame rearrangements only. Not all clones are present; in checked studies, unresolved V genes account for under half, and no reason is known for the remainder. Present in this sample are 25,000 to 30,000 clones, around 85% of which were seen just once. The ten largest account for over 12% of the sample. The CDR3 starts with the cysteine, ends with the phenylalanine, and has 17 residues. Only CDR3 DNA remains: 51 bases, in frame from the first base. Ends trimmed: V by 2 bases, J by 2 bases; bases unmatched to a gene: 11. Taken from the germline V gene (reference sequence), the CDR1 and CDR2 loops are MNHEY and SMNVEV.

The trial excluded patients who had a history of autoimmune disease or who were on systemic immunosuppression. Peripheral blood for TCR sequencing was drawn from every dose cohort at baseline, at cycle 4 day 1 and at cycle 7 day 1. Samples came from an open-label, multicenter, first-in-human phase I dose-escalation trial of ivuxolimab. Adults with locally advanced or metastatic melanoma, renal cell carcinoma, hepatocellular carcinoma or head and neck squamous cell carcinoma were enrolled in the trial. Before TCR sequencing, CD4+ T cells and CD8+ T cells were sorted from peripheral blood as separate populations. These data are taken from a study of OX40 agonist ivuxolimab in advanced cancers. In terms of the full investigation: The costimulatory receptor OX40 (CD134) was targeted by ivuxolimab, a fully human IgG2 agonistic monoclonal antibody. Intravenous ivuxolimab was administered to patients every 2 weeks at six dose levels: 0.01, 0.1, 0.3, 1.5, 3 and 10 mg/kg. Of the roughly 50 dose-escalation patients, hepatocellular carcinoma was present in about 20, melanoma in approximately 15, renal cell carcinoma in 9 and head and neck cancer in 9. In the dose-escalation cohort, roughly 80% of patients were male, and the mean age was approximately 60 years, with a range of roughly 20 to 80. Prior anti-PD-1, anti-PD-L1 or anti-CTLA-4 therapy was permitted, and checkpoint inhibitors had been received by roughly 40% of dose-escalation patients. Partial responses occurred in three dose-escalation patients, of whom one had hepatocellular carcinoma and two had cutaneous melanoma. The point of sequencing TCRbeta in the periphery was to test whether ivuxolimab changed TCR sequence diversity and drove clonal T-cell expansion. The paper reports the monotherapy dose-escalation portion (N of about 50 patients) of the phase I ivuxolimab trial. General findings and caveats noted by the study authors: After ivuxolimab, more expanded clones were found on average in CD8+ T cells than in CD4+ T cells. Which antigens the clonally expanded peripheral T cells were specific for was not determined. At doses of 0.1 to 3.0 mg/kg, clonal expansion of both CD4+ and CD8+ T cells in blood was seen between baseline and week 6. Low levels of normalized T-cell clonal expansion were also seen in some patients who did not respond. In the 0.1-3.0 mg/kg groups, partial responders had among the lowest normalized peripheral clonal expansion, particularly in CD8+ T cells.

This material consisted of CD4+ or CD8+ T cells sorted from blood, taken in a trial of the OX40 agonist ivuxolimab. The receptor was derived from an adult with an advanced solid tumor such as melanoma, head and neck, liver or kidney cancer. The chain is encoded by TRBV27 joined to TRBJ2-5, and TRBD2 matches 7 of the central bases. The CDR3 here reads CASSLRGLKEVQETQYF. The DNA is TGTGCCAGCAGTTTACGGGGACTAAAAGAGGTTCAAGAGACCCAGTACTTC.